This entry is about one TCR beta chain. Its antigen is currently unknown. This entry is derived from a study of shared clonotypes between healthy human individuals. Study overall: Three plates each covered CD4 naive and memory; CD8 naive two, CD8 memory one.

A split of CD4+ cells into CD45RA+ naive and CD45RA-negative memory subsets was performed. Clones were read by immunoSEQ multiplex PCR, and TCRdb kept only the in-frame ones, dropping some. The profile shows approximately 1.5 million clones, 95% to 99% of them singletons. Overall study findings and caveats: In several donors, around 5% of naive CD4 clonotypes appeared in common. Large sequencing depth failed to make sorted-subset sequencing complete, rarefaction showed.

Germline-derived CDR1 and CDR2 are MDHEN and SYDVKM. Trimming removed 8 bases from V and 0 bases from J, with 17 bases in between. The CDR3 runs 16 residues. This chain joins TRBV28 and TRBJ2-1, with D perhaps assigned TRBD1 or TRBD2 (5 bases each). Material for sequencing was naive CD4+ T cells sorted from blood. Sample subset: CD45RA+ positively selected. The TCR sequence derives from a young man in good health. CDR3 coding DNA: TGTGCCAGCCCCGCCCAAGGGACGGACTCCTACAATGAGCAGTTCTTC. Amino acid sequence: CASPAQGTDSYNEQFF. Full variable domain (remainder filled in from reference TRBV28 and TRBJ2-1): DVKVTQSSRYLVKRTGEKVFLECVQDMDHENMFWYRQDPGLGLRLIYFSYDVKMKEKGDIPEGYSVSREKKERFSLILESASTNQTSMYLCASPAQGTDSYNEQFFGPGTRLTVL.